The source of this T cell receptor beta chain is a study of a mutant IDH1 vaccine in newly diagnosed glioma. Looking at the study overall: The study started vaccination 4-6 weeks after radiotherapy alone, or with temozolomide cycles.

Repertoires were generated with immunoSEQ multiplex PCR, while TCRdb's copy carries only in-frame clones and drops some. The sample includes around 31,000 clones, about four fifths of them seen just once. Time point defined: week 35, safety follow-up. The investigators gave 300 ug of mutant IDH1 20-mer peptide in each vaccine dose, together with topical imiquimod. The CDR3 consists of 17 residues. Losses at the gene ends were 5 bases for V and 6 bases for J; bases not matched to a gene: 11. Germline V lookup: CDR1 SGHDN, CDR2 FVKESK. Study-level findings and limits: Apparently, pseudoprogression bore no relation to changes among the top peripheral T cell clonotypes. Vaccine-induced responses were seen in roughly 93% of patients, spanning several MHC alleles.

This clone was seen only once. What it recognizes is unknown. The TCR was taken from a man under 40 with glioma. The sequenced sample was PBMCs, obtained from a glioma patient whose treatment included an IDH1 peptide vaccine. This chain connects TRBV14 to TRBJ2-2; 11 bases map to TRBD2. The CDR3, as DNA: TGTGCCAGCAGCGTAAGGCTAGCGGGAGGTCTGCCCGGGGAGCTGTTTTTT. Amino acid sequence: CASSVRLAGGLPGELFF.